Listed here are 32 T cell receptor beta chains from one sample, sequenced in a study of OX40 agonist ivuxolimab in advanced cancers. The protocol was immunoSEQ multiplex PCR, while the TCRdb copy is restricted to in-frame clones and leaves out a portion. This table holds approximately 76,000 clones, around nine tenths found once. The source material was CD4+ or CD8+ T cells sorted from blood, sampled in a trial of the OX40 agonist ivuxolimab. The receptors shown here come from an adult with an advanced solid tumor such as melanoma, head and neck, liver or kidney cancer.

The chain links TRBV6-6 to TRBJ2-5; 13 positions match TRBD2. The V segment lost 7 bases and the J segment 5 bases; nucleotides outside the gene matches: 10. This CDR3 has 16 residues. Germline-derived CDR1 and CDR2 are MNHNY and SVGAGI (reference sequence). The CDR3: CASIQRRTSGGETQYF. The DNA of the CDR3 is TGTGCCAGCATCCAGCGGCGGACTAGCGGGGGTGAGACCCAGTACTTC.

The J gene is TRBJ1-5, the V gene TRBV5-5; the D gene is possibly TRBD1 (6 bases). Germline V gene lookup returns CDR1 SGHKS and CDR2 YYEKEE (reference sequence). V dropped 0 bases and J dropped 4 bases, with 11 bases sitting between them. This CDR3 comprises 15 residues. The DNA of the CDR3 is TGTGCCAGCAGCTTGGAGGGGGGCTGGAATCAGCCCCAGCATTTT. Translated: CASSLEGGWNQPQHF.

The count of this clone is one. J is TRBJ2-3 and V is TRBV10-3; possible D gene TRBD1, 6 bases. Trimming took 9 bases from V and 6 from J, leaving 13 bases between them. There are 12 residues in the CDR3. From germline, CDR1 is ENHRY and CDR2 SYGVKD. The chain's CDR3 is CAIQQGADTQYF. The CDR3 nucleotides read TGTGCCATTCAACAGGGAGCGGATACGCAGTATTTT.

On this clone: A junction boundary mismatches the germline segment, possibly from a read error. This chain's CDR3 is CASSLALAGGNEQFF. The CDR3 DNA sequence: TGTGCTAGCAGCTTAGCACTAGCGGGAGGAAATGAGCAGTTCTTC. V is TRBV7-7 and J is TRBJ2-1, with 12 bases that match TRBD2. This CDR3 spans 15 amino acids. CDR1 and CDR2 (germline): SSHAT, FNYEAQ (reference sequence).

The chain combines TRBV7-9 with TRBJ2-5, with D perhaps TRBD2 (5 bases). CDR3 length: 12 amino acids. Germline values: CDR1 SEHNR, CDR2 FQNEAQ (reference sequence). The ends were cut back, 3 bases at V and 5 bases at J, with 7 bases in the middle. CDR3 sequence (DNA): TGTGCCAGCAGCTTTACGGGGGAGACCCAGTACTTC. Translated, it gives CASSFTGETQYF.

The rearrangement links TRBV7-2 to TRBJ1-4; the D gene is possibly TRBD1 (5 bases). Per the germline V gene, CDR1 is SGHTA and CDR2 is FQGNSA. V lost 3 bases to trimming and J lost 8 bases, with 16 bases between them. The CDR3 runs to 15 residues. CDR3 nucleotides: TGTGCCAGCAGCTTCGGCACGGGACCTTCCGAAAAACTGTTTTTT. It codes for CASSFGTGPSEKLFF.

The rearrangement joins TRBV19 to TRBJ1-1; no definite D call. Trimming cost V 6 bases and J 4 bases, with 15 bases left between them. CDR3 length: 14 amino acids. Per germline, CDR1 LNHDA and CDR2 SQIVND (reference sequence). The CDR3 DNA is TGTGCCAGTAGAACCCAGTCTTGGGCCACTGAAGCTTTCTTT. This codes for CASRTQSWATEAFF. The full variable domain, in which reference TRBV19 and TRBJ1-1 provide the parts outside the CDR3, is DGGITQSPKYLFRKEGQNVTLSCEQNLNHDAMYWYRQDPGQGLRLIYYSQIVNDFQKGDIAEGYSVSREKKESFPLTVTSAQKNPTAFYLCASRTQSWATEAFFGQGTRLTVV.

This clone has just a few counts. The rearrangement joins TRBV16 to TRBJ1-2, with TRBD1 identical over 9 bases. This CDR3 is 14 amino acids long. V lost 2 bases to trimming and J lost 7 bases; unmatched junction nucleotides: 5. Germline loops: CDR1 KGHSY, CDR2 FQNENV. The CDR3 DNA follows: TGTGCCAGCAGCCAACAACAGGGGGCAGGTGGCTACACCTTC. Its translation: CASSQQQGAGGYTF.

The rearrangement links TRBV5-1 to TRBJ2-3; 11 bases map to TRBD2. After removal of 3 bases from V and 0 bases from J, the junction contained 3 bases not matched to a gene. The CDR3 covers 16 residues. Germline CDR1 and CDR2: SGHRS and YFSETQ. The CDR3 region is CASSSGTSGSTDTQYF. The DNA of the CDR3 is TGCGCCAGCAGCTCCGGGACTAGCGGAAGCACAGATACGCAGTATTTT.

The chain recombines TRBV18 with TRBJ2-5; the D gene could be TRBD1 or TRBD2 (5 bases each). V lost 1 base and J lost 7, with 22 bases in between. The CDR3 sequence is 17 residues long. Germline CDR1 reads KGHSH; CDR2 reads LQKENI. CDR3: CASSPLPPRDGFSTQYF. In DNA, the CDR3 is TGTGCCAGCTCACCACTCCCCCCTCGGGACGGATTCTCGACCCAGTACTTC.

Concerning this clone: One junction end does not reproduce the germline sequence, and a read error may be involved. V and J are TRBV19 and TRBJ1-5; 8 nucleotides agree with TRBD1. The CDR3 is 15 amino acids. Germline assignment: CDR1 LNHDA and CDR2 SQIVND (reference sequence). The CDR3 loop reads CASGINGQGGQPQHF. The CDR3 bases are TGTGCCAGTGGTATAAATGGACAGGGAGGCCAGCCCCAGCATTTT.

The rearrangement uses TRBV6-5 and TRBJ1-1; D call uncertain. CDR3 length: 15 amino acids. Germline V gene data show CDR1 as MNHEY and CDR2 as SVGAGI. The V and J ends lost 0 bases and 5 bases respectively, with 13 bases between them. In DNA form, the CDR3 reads TGTGCCAGCAGTTACTCTGCGGGTGGAAGGACTGAAGCTTTCTTT. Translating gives CASSYSAGGRTEAFF.

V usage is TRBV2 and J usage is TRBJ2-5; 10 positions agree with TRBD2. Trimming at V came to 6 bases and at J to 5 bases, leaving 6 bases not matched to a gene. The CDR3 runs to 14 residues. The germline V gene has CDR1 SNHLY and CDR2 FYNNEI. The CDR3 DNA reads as TGTGCCAGCAGAGAGCGGGGGGGCAGGGAGACCCAGTACTTC. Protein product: CASRERGGRETQYF.

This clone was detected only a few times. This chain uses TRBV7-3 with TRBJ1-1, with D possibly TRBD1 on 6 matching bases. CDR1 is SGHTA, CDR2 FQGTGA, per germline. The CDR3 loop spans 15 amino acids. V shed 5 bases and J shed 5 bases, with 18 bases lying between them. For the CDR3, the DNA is TGTGCCAGCAGCCTCTCCGGGGGGGCTCGTACTGAAGCTTTCTTT. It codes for CASSLSGGARTEAFF.

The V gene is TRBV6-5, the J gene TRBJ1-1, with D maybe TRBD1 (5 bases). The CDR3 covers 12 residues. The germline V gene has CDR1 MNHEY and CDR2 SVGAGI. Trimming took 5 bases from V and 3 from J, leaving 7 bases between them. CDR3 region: CASSEGHTEAFF. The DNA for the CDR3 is TGTGCCAGCAGTGAGGGACACACTGAAGCTTTCTTT.

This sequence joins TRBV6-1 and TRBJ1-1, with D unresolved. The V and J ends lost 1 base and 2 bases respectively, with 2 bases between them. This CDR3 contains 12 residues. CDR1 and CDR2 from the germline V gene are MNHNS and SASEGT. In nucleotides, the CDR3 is TGTGCCAGCAGTGAAGGTAACACTGAAGCTTTCTTT. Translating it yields CASSEGNTEAFF.

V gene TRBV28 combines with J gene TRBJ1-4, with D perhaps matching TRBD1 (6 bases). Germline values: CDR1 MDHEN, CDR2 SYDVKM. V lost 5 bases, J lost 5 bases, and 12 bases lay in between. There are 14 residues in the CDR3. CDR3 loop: CASSKGQTNEKLFF. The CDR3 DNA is TGTGCCAGCAGTAAAGGACAGACCAATGAAAAACTGTTTTTT.

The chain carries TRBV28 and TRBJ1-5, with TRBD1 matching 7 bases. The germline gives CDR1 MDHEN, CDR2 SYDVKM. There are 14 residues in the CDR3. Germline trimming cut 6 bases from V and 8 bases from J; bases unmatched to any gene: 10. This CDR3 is CASRVGTASKPQHF. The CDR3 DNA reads TGTGCCAGCAGAGTCGGGACAGCGAGCAAGCCCCAGCATTTT. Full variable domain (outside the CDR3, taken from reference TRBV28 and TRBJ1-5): DVKVTQSSRYLVKRTGEKVFLECVQDMDHENMFWYRQDPGLGLRLIYFSYDVKMKEKGDIPEGYSVSREKKERFSLILESASTNQTSMYLCASRVGTASKPQHFGDGTRLSIL.

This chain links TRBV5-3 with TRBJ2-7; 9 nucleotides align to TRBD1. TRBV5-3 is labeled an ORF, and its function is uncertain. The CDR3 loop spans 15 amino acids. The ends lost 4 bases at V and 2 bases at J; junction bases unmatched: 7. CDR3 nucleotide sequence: TGTGCCAGAAGCGCGGGGACAGGGATAGCCTACGAGCAGTACTTC. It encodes CARSAGTGIAYEQYF.

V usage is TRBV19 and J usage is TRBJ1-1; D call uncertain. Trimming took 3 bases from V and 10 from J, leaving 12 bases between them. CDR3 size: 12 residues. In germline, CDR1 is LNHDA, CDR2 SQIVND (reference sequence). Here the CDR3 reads CASSIRSSGAFF. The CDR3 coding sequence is TGTGCCAGTAGTATTAGGAGTTCGGGAGCTTTCTTT. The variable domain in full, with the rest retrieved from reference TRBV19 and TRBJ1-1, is DGGITQSPKYLFRKEGQNVTLSCEQNLNHDAMYWYRQDPGQGLRLIYYSQIVNDFQKGDIAEGYSVSREKKESFPLTVTSAQKNPTAFYLCASSIRSSGAFFGQGTRLTVV.

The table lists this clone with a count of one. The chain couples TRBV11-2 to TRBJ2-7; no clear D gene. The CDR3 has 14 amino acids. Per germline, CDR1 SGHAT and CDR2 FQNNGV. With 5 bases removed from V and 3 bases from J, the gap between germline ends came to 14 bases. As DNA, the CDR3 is TGTGCCAGCAGCCCATACGAGACTGTCTACGAGCAGTACTTC. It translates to CASSPYETVYEQYF.

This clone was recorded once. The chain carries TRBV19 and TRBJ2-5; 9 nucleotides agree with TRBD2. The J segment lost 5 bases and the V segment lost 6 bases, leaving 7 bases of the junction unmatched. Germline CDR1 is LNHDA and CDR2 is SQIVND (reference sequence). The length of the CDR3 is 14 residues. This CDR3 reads CASSPLAGRETQYF. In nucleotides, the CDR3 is TGTGCCAGTAGCCCCCTAGCGGGAAGGGAGACCCAGTACTTC. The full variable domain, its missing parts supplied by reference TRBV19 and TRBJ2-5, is DGGITQSPKYLFRKEGQNVTLSCEQNLNHDAMYWYRQDPGQGLRLIYYSQIVNDFQKGDIAEGYSVSREKKESFPLTVTSAQKNPTAFYLCASSPLAGRETQYFGPGTRLLVL.

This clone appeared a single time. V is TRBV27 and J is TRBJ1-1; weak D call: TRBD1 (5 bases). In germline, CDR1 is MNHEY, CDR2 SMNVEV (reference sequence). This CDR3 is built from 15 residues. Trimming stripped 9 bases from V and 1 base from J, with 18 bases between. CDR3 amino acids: CASFRTVGRNTEAFF. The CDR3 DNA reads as TGTGCCAGTTTCAGGACGGTGGGGCGGAACACTGAAGCTTTCTTT.

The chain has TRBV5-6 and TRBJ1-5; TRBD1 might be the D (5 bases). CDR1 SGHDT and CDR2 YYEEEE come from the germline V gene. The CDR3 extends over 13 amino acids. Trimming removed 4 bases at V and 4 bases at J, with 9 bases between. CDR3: CASSGGENQPQHF. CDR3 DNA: TGTGCCAGCAGCGGGGGGGAAAATCAGCCCCAGCATTTT.

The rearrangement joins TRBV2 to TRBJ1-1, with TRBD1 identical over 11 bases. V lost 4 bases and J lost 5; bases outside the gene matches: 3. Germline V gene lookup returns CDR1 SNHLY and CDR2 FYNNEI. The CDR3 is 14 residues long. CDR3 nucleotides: TGTGCCAGCAGTGGGGACAGGGGGGGGACTGAAGCTTTCTTT. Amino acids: CASSGDRGGTEAFF.

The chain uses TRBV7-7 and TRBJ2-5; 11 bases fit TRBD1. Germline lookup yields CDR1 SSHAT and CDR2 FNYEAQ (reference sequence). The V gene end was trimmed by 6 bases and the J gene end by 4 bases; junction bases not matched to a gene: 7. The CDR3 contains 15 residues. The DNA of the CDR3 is TGTGCCAGCAGACGCGGACAGGGGGCATCAGAGACCCAGTACTTC. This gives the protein CASRRGQGASETQYF.

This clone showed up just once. CDR3 DNA: TGTGCCTGGAGCTCACAGGGTATCTATGGCTACACCTTC. It translates to CAWSSQGIYGYTF. The V and J genes are TRBV30 and TRBJ1-2, with D perhaps matching TRBD1 (6 bases). This CDR3 has 13 residues. The germline gives CDR1 GTSNPN, CDR2 SVGIG (reference sequence). V was trimmed by 3 bases and J by 4 bases, leaving 12 bases between them.

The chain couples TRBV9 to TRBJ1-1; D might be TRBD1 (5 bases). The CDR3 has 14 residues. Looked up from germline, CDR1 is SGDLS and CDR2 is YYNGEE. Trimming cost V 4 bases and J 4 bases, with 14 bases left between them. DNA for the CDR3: TGTGCCAGCAGCCAGCGAGAGGGGAGCACTGAAGCTTTCTTT. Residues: CASSQREGSTEAFF.

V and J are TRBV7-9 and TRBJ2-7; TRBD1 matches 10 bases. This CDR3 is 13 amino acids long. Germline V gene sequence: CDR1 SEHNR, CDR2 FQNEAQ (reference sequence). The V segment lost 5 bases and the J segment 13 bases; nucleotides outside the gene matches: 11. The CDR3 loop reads CASSPKIGTGEYF. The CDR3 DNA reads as TGTGCCAGCAGCCCGAAAATCGGGACAGGGGAATACTTC.

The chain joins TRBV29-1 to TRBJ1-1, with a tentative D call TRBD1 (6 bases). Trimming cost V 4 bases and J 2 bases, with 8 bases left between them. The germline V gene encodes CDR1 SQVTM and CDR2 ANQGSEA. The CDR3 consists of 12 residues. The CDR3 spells CSVARGNTEAFF. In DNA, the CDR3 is TGCAGCGTTGCCAGGGGAAACACTGAAGCTTTCTTT.

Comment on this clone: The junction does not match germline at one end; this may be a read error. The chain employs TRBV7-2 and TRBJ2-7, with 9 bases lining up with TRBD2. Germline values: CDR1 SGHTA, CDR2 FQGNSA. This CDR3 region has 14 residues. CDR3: CASSVAGALGEQYF. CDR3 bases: TGTGCCAGCAGCGTAGCGGGGGCCCTAGGGGAGCAGTACTTC.

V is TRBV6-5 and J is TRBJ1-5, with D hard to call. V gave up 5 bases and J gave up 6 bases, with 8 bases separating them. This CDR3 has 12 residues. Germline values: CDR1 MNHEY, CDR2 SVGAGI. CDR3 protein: CASSDQIQPQHF. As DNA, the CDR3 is TGTGCCAGCAGTGACCAGATTCAGCCCCAGCATTTT.